The rows below give T cell receptor beta chains drawn from one sample of a study of blood T cell repertoires in COVID-19. Using immunoSEQ multiplex PCR, the repertoire was profiled, and TCRdb retains in-frame clones only, with some absent. The sample comprises about 150,000 clones, over 75% of which are singletons, and over 7% rests with the top ten. Sequencing was carried out using PBMCs or T cells enriched from blood (not recorded which). All receptors derive from a woman in her forties or fifties who had recovered from COVID-19. The CDR3 runs from the conserved cysteine through the conserved F or W. The D gene is left open where the match is weak.

v_gene,j_gene,d_gene,CDR3aa,CDR3nt
TRBV4-2,TRBJ2-1,.,CASRQEEGTPQFF,TGTGCCAGCAGGCAAGAAGAGGGGACTCCTCAGTTCTTC
TRBV5-4,TRBJ2-5,TRBD2,CASSLGGLAGQETQYF,TGTGCCAGCAGCTTGGGGGGACTAGCGGGACAAGAGACCCAGTACTTC
TRBV19,TRBJ1-2,TRBD1,CASNSRTGGAYGYTF,TGTGCCAGTAATTCTAGGACAGGGGGCGCATATGGCTACACCTTC
TRBV18,TRBJ2-3,.,CASSLRGRSTDTQYF,TGTGCCAGCTCGCTAAGGGGTAGGAGCACAGATACGCAGTATTTT
TRBV4-2,TRBJ2-1,TRBD2,CASSPSTRLAGTYNEQFF,TGTGCCAGCAGCCCTTCCACCCGGCTAGCGGGGACCTACAATGAGCAGTTCTTC
TRBV7-9,TRBJ1-2,.,CASSPQGYSGYGYTF,TGTGCCAGCAGCCCACAGGGCTACTCAGGGTATGGCTACACCTTC
TRBV5-5,TRBJ1-1,TRBD1,CASSYDRGEAFF,TGTGCCAGCAGCTACGACAGGGGAGAAGCTTTCTTT
TRBV7-8,TRBJ2-7,.,CASSPGRAYEQYF,TGTGCCAGCTCCCCGGGCAGGGCCTACGAGCAGTACTTC
TRBV6-5,TRBJ1-6,.,CASSSGNTGSPLHF,TGTGCCAGCAGCTCGGGTAACACAGGCTCACCCCTCCACTTT
TRBV6-2/TRBV6-3,TRBJ2-5,.,CASSQGTASLETQYF,TGTGCCAGCAGCCAGGGGACTGCGTCCCTCGAGACCCAGTACTTC
TRBV5-1,TRBJ2-4,.,CASSLAAGAYAKNIQYF,TGCGCCAGCAGCTTGGCCGCAGGGGCCTATGCCAAAAACATTCAGTACTTC
TRBV19,TRBJ2-3,TRBD2,CASSISGSSDTQYF,TGTGCCAGTAGTATTAGCGGGAGTTCAGATACGCAGTATTTT
TRBV2,TRBJ2-7,TRBD2,CAVPTEGLAGVGYEQYF,TGTGCCGTACCGACCGAGGGACTAGCGGGAGTTGGGTACGAGCAGTACTTC
TRBV6-5,TRBJ1-2,TRBD1,CASSSPDRRGFYGYTF,TGTGCCAGCAGTTCCCCGGACAGGAGGGGCTTCTATGGCTACACCTTC
TRBV2,TRBJ1-1,TRBD1,CASSGQGMNTEAFF,TGTGCCAGCAGCGGACAGGGCATGAACACTGAAGCTTTCTTT
TRBV7-9,TRBJ1-4,.,CASSLRVQGGEKLFF,TGTGCCAGCAGCTTAAGGGTACAGGGCGGAGAAAAACTGTTTTTT
TRBV11-3,TRBJ2-1,.,CASSHPLGNQDNEQFF,TGTGCCAGCAGCCATCCTCTAGGCAACCAAGACAATGAGCAGTTCTTC
TRBV28,TRBJ1-5,.,CASTLGQVGNQPQHF,TGTGCCAGCACCCTGGGGCAGGTTGGCAATCAGCCCCAGCATTTT
TRBV28,TRBJ1-2,TRBD1,CASSSHRGFSLNYGYTF,TGTGCCAGCAGTTCTCACAGGGGGTTTAGCCTTAACTATGGCTACACCTTC
TRBV4-2,TRBJ2-1,TRBD2,CASSPPGLAGGRASSYNEQFF,TGTGCCAGCAGCCCTCCTGGACTAGCGGGAGGACGAGCGAGCTCCTACAATGAGCAGTTCTTC